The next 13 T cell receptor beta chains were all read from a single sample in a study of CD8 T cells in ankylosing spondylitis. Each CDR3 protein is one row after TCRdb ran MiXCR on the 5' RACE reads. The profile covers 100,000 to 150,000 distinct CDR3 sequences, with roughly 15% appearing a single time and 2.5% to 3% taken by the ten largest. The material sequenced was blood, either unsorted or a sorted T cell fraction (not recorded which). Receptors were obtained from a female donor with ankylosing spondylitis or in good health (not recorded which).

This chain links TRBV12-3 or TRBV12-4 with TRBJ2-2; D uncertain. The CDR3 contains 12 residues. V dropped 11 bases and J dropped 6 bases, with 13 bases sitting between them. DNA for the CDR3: TGTGCCTGCACGACCGTCTCCGGGGAGCTGTTTTTT. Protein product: CACTTVSGELFF.

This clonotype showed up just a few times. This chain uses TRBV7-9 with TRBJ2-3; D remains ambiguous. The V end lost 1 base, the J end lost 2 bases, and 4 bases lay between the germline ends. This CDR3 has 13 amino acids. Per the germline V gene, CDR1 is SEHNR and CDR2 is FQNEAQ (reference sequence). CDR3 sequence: CASSLVLTDTQYF. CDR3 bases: TGTGCCAGCAGCTTAGTCCTCACAGATACGCAGTATTTT. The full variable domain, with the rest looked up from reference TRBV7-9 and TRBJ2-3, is DTGVSQNPRHKITKRGQNVTFRCDPISEHNRLYWYRQTLGQGPEFLTYFQNEAQLEKSRLLSDRFSAERPKGSFSTLEIQRTEQGDSAMYLCASSLVLTDTQYFGPGTRLTVL.

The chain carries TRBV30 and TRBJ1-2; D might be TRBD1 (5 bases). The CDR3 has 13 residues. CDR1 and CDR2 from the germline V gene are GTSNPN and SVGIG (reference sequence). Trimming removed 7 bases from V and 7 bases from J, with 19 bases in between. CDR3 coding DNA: TGTGCCTCCCCAGGGTACCGACTCTCTGGCTACACCTTC. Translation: CASPGYRLSGYTF.

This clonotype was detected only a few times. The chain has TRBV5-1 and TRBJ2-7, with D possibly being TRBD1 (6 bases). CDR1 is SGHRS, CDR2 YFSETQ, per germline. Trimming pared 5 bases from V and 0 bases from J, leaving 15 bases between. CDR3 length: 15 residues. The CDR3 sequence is CASRVPDRSSYEQYF. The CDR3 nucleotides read TGCGCCAGCAGGGTTCCGGACAGAAGCTCCTACGAGCAGTACTTC.

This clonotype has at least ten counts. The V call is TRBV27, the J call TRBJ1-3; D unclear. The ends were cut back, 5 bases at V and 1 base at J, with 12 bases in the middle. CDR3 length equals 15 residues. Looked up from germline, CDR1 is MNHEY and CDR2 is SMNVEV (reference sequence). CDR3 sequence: CASSPGRGSGNTIYF. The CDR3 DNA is TGTGCCAGCAGTCCCGGCCGGGGTTCTGGAAACACCATATATTTT.

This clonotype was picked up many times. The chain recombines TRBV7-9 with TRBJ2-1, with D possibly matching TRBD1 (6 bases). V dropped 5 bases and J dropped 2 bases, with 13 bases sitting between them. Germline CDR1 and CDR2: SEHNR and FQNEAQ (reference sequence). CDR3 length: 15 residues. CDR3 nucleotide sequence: TGTGCCAGCAGCCCCGGGACAAGTGCCTACAATGAGCAGTTCTTC. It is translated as CASSPGTSAYNEQFF.

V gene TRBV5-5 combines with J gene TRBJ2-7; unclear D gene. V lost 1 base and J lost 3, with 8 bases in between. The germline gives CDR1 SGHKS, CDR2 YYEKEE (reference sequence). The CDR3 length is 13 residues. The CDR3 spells CASSLRGGYEQYF. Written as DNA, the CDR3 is TGTGCCAGCAGCTTGAGAGGCGGCTACGAGCAGTACTTC.

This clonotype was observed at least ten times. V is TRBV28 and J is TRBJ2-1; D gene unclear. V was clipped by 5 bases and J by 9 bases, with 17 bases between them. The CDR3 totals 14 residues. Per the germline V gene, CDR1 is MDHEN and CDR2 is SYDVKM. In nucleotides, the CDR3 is TGTGCCAGCAGTCAGGTGGACCGGAACGGTGAGCAGTTCTTC. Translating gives CASSQVDRNGEQFF.

The CDR3 region is CSAREGGQGVGNTIYF. Here the CDR3 DNA reads TGCAGTGCTAGAGAGGGGGGACAGGGGGTAGGAAACACCATATATTTT. V and J are TRBV20-1 and TRBJ1-3, with 11 bases fitting TRBD1. Germline CDR1 reads DFQATT; CDR2 reads SNEGSKA (reference sequence). Trimming at V came to 0 bases and at J to 4 bases, leaving 5 bases not matched to a gene. The length of the CDR3 is 16 residues.

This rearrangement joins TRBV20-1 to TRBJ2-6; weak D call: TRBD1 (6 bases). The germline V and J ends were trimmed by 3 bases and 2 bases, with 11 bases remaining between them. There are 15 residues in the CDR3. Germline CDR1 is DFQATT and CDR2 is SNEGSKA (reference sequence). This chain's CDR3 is CSARPSGAGANVLTF. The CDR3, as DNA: TGCAGTGCTAGGCCCTCAGGGGCTGGGGCCAACGTCCTGACTTTC.

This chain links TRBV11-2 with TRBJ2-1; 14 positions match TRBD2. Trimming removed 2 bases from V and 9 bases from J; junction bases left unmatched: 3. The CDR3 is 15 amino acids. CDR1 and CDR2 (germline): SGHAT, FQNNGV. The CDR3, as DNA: TGTGCCAGCAGCTTACCGACTAGCGGGGGGGGTGAGCAGTTCTTC. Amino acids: CASSLPTSGGGEQFF.

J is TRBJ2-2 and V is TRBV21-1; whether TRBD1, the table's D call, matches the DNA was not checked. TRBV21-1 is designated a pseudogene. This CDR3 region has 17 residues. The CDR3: CASSKVRGIICTGELFF. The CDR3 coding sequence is TGTGCCAGCAGCAAAGTCCGGGGAATCATTTGCACCGGGGAGCTGTTTTTT.

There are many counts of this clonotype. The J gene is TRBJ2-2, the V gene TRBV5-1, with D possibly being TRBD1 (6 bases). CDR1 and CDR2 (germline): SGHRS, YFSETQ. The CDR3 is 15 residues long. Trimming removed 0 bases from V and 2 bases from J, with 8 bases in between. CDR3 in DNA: TGCGCCAGCAGCTTGGAGGGGGTCAACACCGGGGAGCTGTTTTTT. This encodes CASSLEGVNTGELFF.